A single sample is the source of the 25 T cell receptor beta chains below, sequenced in a study of shared clonotypes between healthy human individuals (dated by TCRdb to about 2020). Library creation used the immunoSEQ multiplex PCR assay. The immuneACCESS repertoire file appears here via TCRdb, limited to in-frame rearrangements. These files lack a portion of the clones; in checked studies, under half of the deficit traces to unresolved V genes, and the cause of the others is not known. The sample table contains hundreds of thousands of clones; only one count was recorded for 73% of them. Around 1.7% of the sample comes from the top ten. The sequencing input was memory CD4+ T cells sorted from blood. What this sample's cell subset or site label stands for: CD45RA-negative fraction. The receptors were sampled from a woman aged 30 to 39 in good health.

CDR3 sequence reads: CATSRDRVNEKLFF. The DNA of the CDR3 is TGTGCCACCAGCAGAGACAGAGTTAATGAAAAACTGTTTTTT. The genes are TRBV15 and TRBJ1-4; D gene uncertain. Germline V CDR1 and CDR2: LNHNV, YYDKDF (reference sequence). Trimming removed 0 bases at V and 4 bases at J, with 6 bases between. CDR3 length: 14 amino acids. Combining the CDR3 with reference TRBV15 and TRBJ1-4 gives the whole variable domain DAMVIQNPRYQVTQFGKPVTLSCSQTLNHNVMYWYQQKSSQAPKLLFHYYDKDFNNEADTPDNFQSRRPNTSFCFLDIRSPGLGDTAMYLCATSRDRVNEKLFFGSGTQLSVL.

This clone was found once. CDR3 DNA: TGTGCCAGCAGTTCCCCGGGACACCAAGCCAAAAACATTCAGTACTTC. Its translation is CASSSPGHQAKNIQYF. The chain couples TRBV28 to TRBJ2-4; a possible D gene is TRBD1 (6 bases). The CDR3 spans 16 residues. Germline assignment: CDR1 MDHEN and CDR2 SYDVKM. V dropped 4 bases and J dropped 0 bases, with 13 bases sitting between them. Based on the CDR3 plus reference TRBV28 and TRBJ2-4, the full variable domain is DVKVTQSSRYLVKRTGEKVFLECVQDMDHENMFWYRQDPGLGLRLIYFSYDVKMKEKGDIPEGYSVSREKKERFSLILESASTNQTSMYLCASSSPGHQAKNIQYFGAGTRLSVL.

This chain joins TRBV5-4 and TRBJ2-5; perhaps TRBD2 as D (6 bases). CDR1 and CDR2 from the germline V gene are SGHNT and YYREEE (reference sequence). The CDR3 contains 15 residues. V shed 4 bases and J shed 2 bases, with 15 bases lying between them. The CDR3 coding sequence is TGTGCCAGCAGCCCACGTCGCGGGGCTCAAGAGACCCAGTACTTC. Its translation: CASSPRRGAQETQYF. The variable domain in full, completed from reference TRBV5-4 and TRBJ2-5, reads ETGVTQSPTHLIKTRGQQVTLRCSSQSGHNTVSWYQQALGQGPQFIFQYYREEENGRGNFPPRFSGLQFPNYSSELNVNALELDDSALYLCASSPRRGAQETQYFGPGTRLLVL.

The chain couples TRBV10-3 to TRBJ2-5; D unresolved. Between the trimmed V and J ends, which lost 3 bases and 3 bases, there was a span of 2 bases. This CDR3 contains 11 residues. In germline, CDR1 is ENHRY, CDR2 SYGVKD. The CDR3 loop reads CAISEKETQYF. The CDR3 nucleotides are TGTGCCATCAGTGAAAAAGAGACCCAGTACTTC.

The V call is TRBV5-1, the J call TRBJ2-3, with TRBD2 matching over 7 bases. Germline trimming cut 0 bases from V and 4 bases from J; bases unmatched to any gene: 5. The germline gives CDR1 SGHRS, CDR2 YFSETQ. CDR3 size: 15 residues. The DNA of the CDR3 is TGCGCCAGCAGCTTGGGTGGGAGGGCCGCAGATACGCAGTATTTT. Translating gives CASSLGGRAADTQYF.

V usage is TRBV7-2 and J usage is TRBJ1-1; D ambiguous. CDR3 length equals 14 residues. Trimming removed 4 bases from V and 4 bases from J, with 13 bases in between. Per the germline V gene, CDR1 is SGHTA and CDR2 is FQGNSA. CDR3 loop: CASSWADRSTEAFF. The CDR3 DNA is TGTGCCAGCAGCTGGGCCGATCGGAGCACTGAAGCTTTCTTT.

V gene TRBV6-9 combines with J gene TRBJ1-3; no clear D. CDR3 length equals 14 residues. The V end lost 5 bases, the J end lost 4 bases, and 12 bases lay between the germline ends. Germline CDR1 is MNHGY and CDR2 is SVAAGI. The CDR3: CASSETNLGNTIYF. CDR3 DNA sequence: TGTGCCAGCAGTGAAACCAATCTCGGAAACACCATATATTTT.

This clone has just a few counts. This rearrangement joins TRBV30 to TRBJ1-1; D unclear. This CDR3 contains 14 residues. Trimming took 0 bases from V and 2 from J, leaving 10 bases between them. Germline assignment: CDR1 GTSNPN and CDR2 SVGIG (reference sequence). CDR3 in DNA: TGTGCCTGGAGTGTACTAGAGTTTAACACTGAAGCTTTCTTT. Encoded protein: CAWSVLEFNTEAFF.

V usage is TRBV28 and J usage is TRBJ2-7; D possibly uses TRBD1 or TRBD2 (5 bases each). The germline CDR1 and CDR2 sequences are MDHEN and SYDVKM. This CDR3 region has 13 residues. The ends were cut back, 6 bases at V and 5 bases at J, with 14 bases in the middle. CDR3 sequence: CASRRADIDEQYF. DNA for the CDR3: TGTGCCAGCAGACGAGCGGACATAGACGAGCAGTACTTC.

This sequence joins TRBV2 and TRBJ2-1, with D perhaps matching TRBD1 (7 bases). The CDR3 is 13 amino acids. Trimming removed 4 bases at V and 6 bases at J, with 10 bases between. Looked up from germline, CDR1 is SNHLY and CDR2 is FYNNEI. The CDR3 DNA is TGTGCCAGCAGTGTGGAGGGGGCCAATGAGCAGTTCTTC. The encoded protein is CASSVEGANEQFF. Filled out from reference TRBV2 and TRBJ2-1, the complete variable domain reads EPEVTQTPSHQVTQMGQEVILRCVPISNHLYFYWYRQILGQKVEFLVSFYNNEISEKSEIFDDQFSVERPDGSNFTLKIRSTKLEDSAMYFCASSVEGANEQFFGPGTRLTVL.

The rearrangement joins TRBV4-2 to TRBJ2-1; a possible D gene is TRBD2 (6 bases). The CDR3 is 19 residues long. Germline values: CDR1 LGHNA, CDR2 YNFKEQ. Trimming took 2 bases from V and 5 from J, leaving 25 bases between them. DNA of the CDR3: TGTGCCAGCAGCCAACACGGGTTTAAAACCAGGAGGGGTGACAATGAGCAGTTCTTC. Its protein product is CASSQHGFKTRRGDNEQFF.

This clone was seen repeatedly, ten times or more. This chain uses TRBV4-1 with TRBJ2-3; D perhaps matches TRBD2 (5 bases). The CDR3 extends over 17 amino acids. V lost 0 bases and J lost 0, with 13 bases in between. Germline CDR1 is MGHRA and CDR2 is YSYEKL. CDR3 DNA sequence: TGCGCCAGCAGCCAAGATCAAGCGGTAACTAGCACAGATACGCAGTATTTT. Translated, it gives CASSQDQAVTSTDTQYF.

The V gene is TRBV29-1, the J gene TRBJ2-3; no reliable D call. Germline CDR1 reads SQVTM; CDR2 reads ANQGSEA. V was pared by 4 bases and J by 6 bases, with 11 bases between. This CDR3 is 12 amino acids long. CDR3 sequence (DNA): TGCAGCGTTGGAAGGGATCGGGATACGCAGTATTTT. Translating it yields CSVGRDRDTQYF.

This chain links TRBV9 with TRBJ2-1, with TRBD1 as a possible D gene (5 bases). Deletions cut 0 bases from V and 0 bases from J, with 7 bases between. Germline V gene sequence: CDR1 SGDLS, CDR2 YYNGEE. There are 15 residues in the CDR3. The CDR3 region has the DNA TGTGCCAGCAGCGTAGTGGACACCTCCTACAATGAGCAGTTCTTC. Residues: CASSVVDTSYNEQFF.

This chain connects TRBV28 to TRBJ2-1; TRBD2 aligns across 8 bases. This CDR3 spans 15 amino acids. Trimming removed 6 bases from V and 2 bases from J; junction bases left unmatched: 6. CDR1 and CDR2 (germline): MDHEN, SYDVKM. The CDR3 DNA sequence: TGTGCCAGCAGCCCCATCGGGAGGGCCTACAATGAGCAGTTCTTC. This gives the protein CASSPIGRAYNEQFF.

The sample holds one count of this clone. The chain combines TRBV27 with TRBJ2-3; 10 bases map to TRBD2. The J segment lost 0 bases and the V segment lost 6 bases, leaving 15 bases of the junction unmatched. Germline CDR1 and CDR2: MNHEY and SMNVEV (reference sequence). This CDR3 comprises 19 residues. As DNA, the CDR3 is TGTGCCAGCAGCGAGCTAGGACTAGCGGAGGGGGGGAGCACAGATACGCAGTATTTT. It translates to CASSELGLAEGGSTDTQYF.

The V call is TRBV7-2, the J call TRBJ2-5; D is undetermined. CDR3 length equals 13 residues. Germline CDR1 and CDR2: SGHTA and FQGNSA. Trimming left V 5 bases short and J 1 base short, with 8 bases between. The chain's CDR3 is CASSPTFQETQYF. The CDR3 coding sequence is TGTGCCAGCAGCCCCACCTTCCAAGAGACCCAGTACTTC.

The chain uses TRBV7-8 and TRBJ1-2, with D tentatively TRBD1 (6 bases). Germline assignment: CDR1 SGHVS and CDR2 FQNEAQ. This CDR3 is 14 amino acids long. Trimming pared 1 base from V and 4 bases from J, leaving 10 bases between. The CDR3 nucleotides read TGTGCCAGCAGCTTAGTACAGGGAACCTATGGCTACACCTTC. Its translation is CASSLVQGTYGYTF.

This clone was observed a handful of times. The genes are TRBV20-1 and TRBJ2-4; D is uncertain. The length of the CDR3 is 10 residues. The germline V gene has CDR1 DFQATT and CDR2 SNEGSKA (reference sequence). V dropped 5 bases and J dropped 9 bases, with 8 bases sitting between them. The CDR3 loop reads CSAFRGIQYF. The CDR3 DNA sequence: TGCAGTGCTTTTCGCGGCATTCAGTACTTC.

V and J are TRBV28 and TRBJ2-2, with D perhaps matching TRBD1 (6 bases). Trimming shortened V by 8 bases and J by 6 bases, and 19 bases separated the two germline ends. Germline lookup yields CDR1 MDHEN and CDR2 SYDVKM. The CDR3 is made up of 15 amino acids. CDR3 coding DNA: TGTGCCAGCCTCCCCGGGGACAAAGCGGCCGGGGAGCTGTTTTTT. Protein product: CASLPGDKAAGELFF.

The genes are TRBV19 and TRBJ2-6; the match to TRBD1 covers 7 bases. This CDR3 spans 16 amino acids. V lost 7 bases and J lost 0; bases outside the gene matches: 6. Germline CDR1 and CDR2: LNHDA and SQIVND (reference sequence). CDR3 coding DNA: TGTGCCAGTAAAACGGGACAGATCTCTGGGGCCAACGTCCTGACTTTC. As protein: CASKTGQISGANVLTF.

This clone was recorded only once. This chain connects TRBV9 to TRBJ1-4, with D perhaps TRBD1 (6 bases). The germline V and J ends were trimmed by 4 bases and 3 bases, with 13 bases remaining between them. The germline V gene encodes CDR1 SGDLS and CDR2 YYNGEE. CDR3 length: 15 residues. The CDR3 DNA reads as TGTGCCAGCAGCCCCTACAGGGCCTCTAATGAAAAACTGTTTTTT. Its protein is CASSPYRASNEKLFF.

The chain combines TRBV28 with TRBJ1-5; 7 bases align to TRBD1. Germline V gene sequence: CDR1 MDHEN, CDR2 SYDVKM. This CDR3 region has 14 residues. J gave up 5 bases and V 10 bases, and 11 bases lay outside the gene matches. In DNA, the CDR3 is TGTGCCACCGTTCCGGGACAGCTGTATCAGCCCCAGCATTTT. Its protein product is CATVPGQLYQPQHF. Based on the CDR3 plus reference TRBV28 and TRBJ1-5, the full variable domain is DVKVTQSSRYLVKRTGEKVFLECVQDMDHENMFWYRQDPGLGLRLIYFSYDVKMKEKGDIPEGYSVSREKKERFSLILESASTNQTSMYLCATVPGQLYQPQHFGDGTRLSIL.

This clone occurred a few times. The chain joins TRBV25-1 to TRBJ2-2, with 7 bases identical to TRBD2. The V gene end was trimmed by 2 bases and the J gene end by 0 bases; junction bases not matched to a gene: 6. The V gene's germline CDR1 is MGHDK and CDR2 SYGVNS. CDR3 length: 17 amino acids. CDR3 sequence: CASSELADLANTGELFF. In DNA form, the CDR3 reads TGTGCCAGCAGTGAACTAGCGGACCTCGCGAACACCGGGGAGCTGTTTTTT.

J is TRBJ2-5 and V is TRBV27, with TRBD1 identical over 7 bases. The junction had 12 bases not matched to a gene; V was cut back by 5 bases and J by 0 bases. Germline V gene data show CDR1 as MNHEY and CDR2 as SMNVEV (reference sequence). The CDR3 has 17 amino acids. CDR3 protein: CASSRMLTGDYQETQYF. As DNA, the CDR3 is TGTGCCAGCAGTCGTATGCTAACAGGGGATTACCAAGAGACCCAGTACTTC.